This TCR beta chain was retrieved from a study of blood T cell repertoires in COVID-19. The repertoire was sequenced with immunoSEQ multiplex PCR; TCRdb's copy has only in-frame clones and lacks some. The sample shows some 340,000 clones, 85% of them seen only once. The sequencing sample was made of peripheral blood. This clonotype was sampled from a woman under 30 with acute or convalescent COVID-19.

CDR3 DNA sequence: TGTGCCAGATCGACTAACCAAGAGACCCAGTACTTC. As protein: CARSTNQETQYF. The chain joins TRBV19 to TRBJ2-5, with D possibly being TRBD2 (5 bases). The CDR3 is made up of 12 amino acids. V lost 9 bases and J 0 bases, leaving 8 bases between the germline ends. Germline V gene lookup returns CDR1 LNHDA and CDR2 SQIVND (reference sequence).